These 18 T cell receptor beta chains share one sample of origin, sequenced in a study of T cell changes during pregnancy in multiple sclerosis. Using immunoSEQ multiplex PCR, the repertoire was profiled, and TCRdb retains in-frame clones only, with some absent. The data show tens of thousands of clones, 93% seen once. The sequencing here drew on CD8+ T cells from peripheral blood mononuclear cells, taken in the second trimester of pregnancy. The receptors originated from a female donor with multiple sclerosis, enrolled in a pregnancy study.

The rearrangement joins TRBV5-1 to TRBJ2-1; TRBD1 might be the D (5 bases). V gave up 0 bases and J gave up 3 bases, with 10 bases separating them. The CDR3 totals 15 residues. CDR1 and CDR2 (germline): SGHRS, YFSETQ. The CDR3 protein is CASSLGQGGYNEQFF. CDR3 in DNA: TGCGCCAGCAGCTTGGGCCAGGGTGGCTACAATGAGCAGTTCTTC. Full variable domain (rest looked up from reference TRBV5-1 and TRBJ2-1): KAGVTQTPRYLIKTRGQQVTLSCSPISGHRSVSWYQQTPGQGLQFLFEYFSETQRNKGNFPGRFSGRQFSNSRSEMNVSTLELGDSALYLCASSLGQGGYNEQFFGPGTRLTVL.

The rearrangement uses TRBV13 and TRBJ2-1; unclear D gene. The V end lost 0 bases, the J end lost 2 bases, and 8 bases lay between the germline ends. The CDR3 has 15 amino acids. Germline-derived CDR1 and CDR2 are PRHDT and FYEKMQ (reference sequence). In DNA, the CDR3 is TGTGCCAGCAGCTTAGGGCTAGTGGCCTACAATGAGCAGTTCTTC. Protein product: CASSLGLVAYNEQFF.

The chain employs TRBV28 and TRBJ2-2; a weak D match, TRBD2 (5 bases). V was trimmed by 4 bases and J by 7 bases, leaving 13 bases between them. The CDR3 is 14 amino acids. Germline V gene data show CDR1 as MDHEN and CDR2 as SYDVKM. CDR3 in DNA: TGTGCCAGCAGTTGGGAGAGGGTCAGCGGGGAGCTGTTTTTT. As protein: CASSWERVSGELFF.

The rearrangement uses TRBV28 and TRBJ1-5, with 7 bases aligning to TRBD1. This CDR3 is 13 amino acids long. Germline CDR1 and CDR2: MDHEN and SYDVKM. The ends lost 6 bases at V and 6 bases at J; junction bases unmatched: 5. Here the CDR3 DNA reads TGTGCCAGCAGCCTCGGACAGGTTCAGCCCCAGCATTTT. This codes for CASSLGQVQPQHF.

The V and J genes are TRBV4-3 and TRBJ2-2; D is possibly TRBD1 (6 bases). The germline CDR1 and CDR2 sequences are LGHNA and YSLEER. V lost 0 bases, J lost 7 bases, and 12 bases lay in between. CDR3 length: 15 residues. The CDR3 DNA is TGCGCCAGCAGCCAAGACAGGGGCTCGAGCGGGGAGCTGTTTTTT. This sequence encodes CASSQDRGSSGELFF.

The CDR3 loop is CASSLGEGGETQYF. Written as DNA, the CDR3 is TGTGCCAGCAGCTTAGGGGAGGGAGGAGAGACCCAGTACTTC. The chain carries TRBV7-9 and TRBJ2-5, with TRBD2 matching over 7 bases. This CDR3 is 14 amino acids long. CDR1 SEHNR and CDR2 FQNEAQ come from the germline V gene (reference sequence). V shed 1 base, J shed 4 bases, and the junction held 3 bases outside the gene matches.

The genes are TRBV6-5 and TRBJ2-7; 7 bases are shared with TRBD1. CDR3 size: 14 residues. Germline CDR1 is MNHEY and CDR2 is SVGAGI. Trimming at V came to 7 bases and at J to 2 bases, leaving 8 bases not matched to a gene. CDR3 nucleotide sequence: TGTGCCAGCATGGTGGGAAGGGGGCCCTACGAGCAGTACTTC. It is translated as CASMVGRGPYEQYF.

The chain employs TRBV29-1 and TRBJ2-1, with 9 bases lining up with TRBD1. Per germline, CDR1 SQVTM and CDR2 ANQGSEA. V lost 7 bases to trimming and J lost 10 bases; unmatched junction nucleotides: 14. The CDR3 sequence is 14 residues long. CDR3 protein: CSAAGQGKISEQFF. The CDR3 DNA is TGCAGCGCTGCAGGACAGGGGAAAATCAGCGAGCAGTTCTTC.

This chain uses TRBV2 with TRBJ1-1, with D tentatively TRBD1 (6 bases). Germline V gene data show CDR1 as SNHLY and CDR2 as FYNNEI. With 6 bases removed from V and 4 bases from J, the gap between germline ends came to 9 bases. The CDR3 spans 12 residues. CDR3 DNA sequence: TGTGCCAGCAGGGTCAGGGGCACTGAAGCTTTCTTT. Its translation is CASRVRGTEAFF.

This chain joins TRBV2 and TRBJ1-1, with 10 bases lining up with TRBD1. The germline gives CDR1 SNHLY, CDR2 FYNNEI. The CDR3 is made up of 14 amino acids. J lost 4 bases, V lost 3 bases, and 2 bases had no gene match. CDR3: CASSDRTGGTEAFF. The CDR3 DNA follows: TGTGCCAGCAGTGACCGGACAGGGGGCACTGAAGCTTTCTTT.

This chain joins TRBV27 and TRBJ2-3, with 10 bases that match TRBD2. J was trimmed by 2 bases and V by 5 bases; bases with no gene match: 7. CDR1 MNHEY and CDR2 SMNVEV come from the germline V gene (reference sequence). This CDR3 spans 16 amino acids. CDR3: CASSTRSGRDTDTQYF. The CDR3 DNA reads as TGTGCCAGCAGTACCCGCAGCGGGAGGGACACAGATACGCAGTATTTT.

This clone was detected many times. The gene calls are TRBV5-1 and TRBJ1-2; D uncertain. CDR1 is SGHRS and CDR2 is YFSETQ in the germline V gene. V was clipped by 5 bases and J by 5 bases, with 13 bases between them. The CDR3 is made up of 13 amino acids. CDR3 in amino acids: CASSPPAVYGYTF. The DNA for the CDR3 is TGCGCCAGCAGTCCGCCCGCAGTGTATGGCTACACCTTC. The complete variable domain, with remaining parts taken from reference TRBV5-1 and TRBJ1-2, reads KAGVTQTPRYLIKTRGQQVTLSCSPISGHRSVSWYQQTPGQGLQFLFEYFSETQRNKGNFPGRFSGRQFSNSRSEMNVSTLELGDSALYLCASSPPAVYGYTFGSGTRLTVV.

The V and J genes are TRBV7-6 and TRBJ2-1; 9 positions match TRBD1. Trimming at V came to 5 bases and at J to 3 bases, leaving 14 bases not matched to a gene. CDR3 length: 18 amino acids. Germline V gene sequence: CDR1 SGHVS, CDR2 FNYEAQ. CDR3 loop: CASSPLRLDRGGYNEQFF. CDR3 sequence (DNA): TGTGCCAGCAGCCCTCTCCGTTTGGACAGGGGAGGCTACAATGAGCAGTTCTTC.

CDR3 DNA: TGTGCCAGCGCCGGGACTTCCAGCACAGATACGCAGTATTTT. Translating it yields CASAGTSSTDTQYF. This chain connects TRBV9 to TRBJ2-3; perhaps TRBD2 as D (6 bases). This CDR3 region has 14 residues. The germline V gene encodes CDR1 SGDLS and CDR2 YYNGEE. V was clipped by 7 bases and J by 0 bases, with 12 bases between them.

V gene TRBV4-2 combines with J gene TRBJ1-4; 8 bases map to TRBD1. Germline V gene lookup returns CDR1 LGHNA and CDR2 YNFKEQ. The ends lost 1 base at V and 8 bases at J; junction bases unmatched: 9. This CDR3 has 16 amino acids. CDR3 amino acids: CASSQGIDRGGEKLFF. Here the CDR3 DNA reads TGTGCCAGCAGCCAAGGAATTGACAGGGGAGGCGAAAAACTGTTTTTT.

This chain joins TRBV4-1 and TRBJ2-7, with D possibly being TRBD2 (5 bases). Germline V CDR1 and CDR2: MGHRA, YSYEKL. The CDR3 has 13 residues. V was shortened by 4 bases and J by 5 bases, with 12 bases between the two germline ends. CDR3 protein: CASSPNDYDEQYF. The DNA of the CDR3 is TGCGCCAGCAGCCCCAATGACTATGACGAGCAGTACTTC.

The genes are TRBV7-9 and TRBJ1-4, with no clear D. Germline V gene data show CDR1 as SEHNR and CDR2 as FQNEAQ (reference sequence). The CDR3 loop spans 14 amino acids. Trimming took off 1 base at V and 2 bases at J, with 5 bases between the two ends. CDR3 coding DNA: TGTGCCAGCAGCTTAGGAGGGACTAATGAAAAACTGTTTTTT. Residues: CASSLGGTNEKLFF.

The chain employs TRBV2 and TRBJ1-3, with D possibly matching TRBD1 (6 bases). V shed 3 bases and J shed 2 bases, with 8 bases lying between them. Germline V CDR1 and CDR2: SNHLY, FYNNEI. This CDR3 has 14 residues. The CDR3 here is CASSEAGAGNTIYF. The CDR3 coding sequence is TGTGCCAGCAGTGAGGCAGGGGCTGGAAACACCATATATTTT.